This T cell receptor (beta chain) was sequenced during a study of T cell responses to AZD1222 COVID-19 vaccine. General study findings and limits: Just a handful of AZD1222 recipients were seropositive at baseline. Donors were chiefly white British, with a greater number of females, and clonal diversity was perhaps underestimated. Spike-specific TCR breadth rose after two AZD1222 doses, and depth rose as well. Nearly half of spike-specific TCRs reportedly target variant regions that are unmutated in the B.1.351 and B.1.1.7 variants.

With respect to this clone: The antigen is not known.

Assay used: immunoSEQ multiplex PCR; TCRdb lists only in-frame clones, some missing. The sample contains 95,000 to 100,000 clones, roughly 86% of which appear only once. There are 15 residues in the CDR3. Trimming took 0 bases from V and 2 from J, leaving 11 bases between them. Germline loops: CDR1 LGHNA, CDR2 YSLEER. The gene calls are TRBV4-3 and TRBJ2-7; D possibly corresponds to TRBD2 (5 bases). This receptor was taken from an adult in good health. The sample consisted of peripheral blood, taken on day 0 of AZD1222 vaccination. CDR3 nucleotide sequence: TGCGCCAGCAGCCAAGAGGCTAGCCGAGCCTACGAGCAGTACTTC. Its translation is CASSQEASRAYEQYF.